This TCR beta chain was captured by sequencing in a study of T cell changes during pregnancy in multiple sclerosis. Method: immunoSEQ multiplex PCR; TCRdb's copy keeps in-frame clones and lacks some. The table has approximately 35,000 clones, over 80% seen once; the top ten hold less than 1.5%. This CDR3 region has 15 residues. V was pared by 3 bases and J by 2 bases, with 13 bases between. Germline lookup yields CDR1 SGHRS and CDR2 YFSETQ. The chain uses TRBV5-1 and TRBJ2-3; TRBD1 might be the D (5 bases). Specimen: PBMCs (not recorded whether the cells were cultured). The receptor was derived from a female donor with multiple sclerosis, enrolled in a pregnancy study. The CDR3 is CASSSGQGHTDTQYF. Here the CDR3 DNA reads TGCGCCAGCAGCTCTGGGCAGGGTCACACAGATACGCAGTATTTT.